This TCR beta chain was obtained from a study of cytomegalovirus exposure and HLA in healthy donors. The study ran its PCR with 60 Vbeta and 13 Jbeta primers. Methods used by the authors: As a later analysis found, there were 60 million to 90 million unique TCR beta chains, of which 8.5 million to 14 million were shared. Only in-frame clones appear in the TCRdb table, and some are missing; sequencing was by immunoSEQ multiplex PCR. For V, J and clone size, that table is used; D and trimming come from the DNA. The table lists 95,000 to 150,000 clones, about 74% of them singletons. General study findings and limits: Later analysis associated a missense DCLRE1C variant with TCR beta V- and J-gene trimming. Clonal expansion, a later analysis showed, was greater in HLA-associated TCR beta chains than in equally common others. Prediction of most subjects' HLA-A and HLA-B alleles by TCR beta sequences was reportedly accurate.

This clone came up a few times. Antigen: not known. This clonotype originated in a woman aged 45-65 years in good health and CMV-seropositive. Sequencing was done on a sample of PBMCs.

The DNA of the CDR3 is TGTGCCAGCATCGATACACCGAACACTGAAGCTTTCTTT. It yields the protein CASIDTPNTEAFF. The V call is TRBV6-6, the J call TRBJ1-1; D is uncertain. Germline-derived CDR1 and CDR2 are MNHNY and SVGAGI (reference sequence). This CDR3 has 13 amino acids. V dropped 7 bases and J dropped 1 base, with 10 bases sitting between them.